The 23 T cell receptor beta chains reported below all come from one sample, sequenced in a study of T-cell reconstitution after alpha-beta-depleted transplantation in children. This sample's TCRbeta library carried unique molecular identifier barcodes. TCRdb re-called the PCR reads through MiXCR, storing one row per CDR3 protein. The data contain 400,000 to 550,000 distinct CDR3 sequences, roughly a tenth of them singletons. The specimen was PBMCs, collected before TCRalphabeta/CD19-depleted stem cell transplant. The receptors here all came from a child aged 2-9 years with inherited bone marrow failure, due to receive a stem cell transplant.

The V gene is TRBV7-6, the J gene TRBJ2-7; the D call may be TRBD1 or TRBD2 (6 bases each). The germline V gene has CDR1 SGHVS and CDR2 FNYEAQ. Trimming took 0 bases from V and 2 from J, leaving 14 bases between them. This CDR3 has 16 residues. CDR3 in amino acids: CASSLAAGHTPYEQYF. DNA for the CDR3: TGTGCCAGCAGCTTAGCGGCGGGACATACTCCCTACGAGCAGTACTTC.

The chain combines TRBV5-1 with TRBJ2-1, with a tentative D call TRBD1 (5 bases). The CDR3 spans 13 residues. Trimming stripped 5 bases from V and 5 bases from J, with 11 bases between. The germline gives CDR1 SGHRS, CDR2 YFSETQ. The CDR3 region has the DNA TGCGCCAGCAGTCTAGACAGCCACAATGAGCAGTTCTTC. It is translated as CASSLDSHNEQFF. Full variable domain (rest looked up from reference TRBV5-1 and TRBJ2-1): KAGVTQTPRYLIKTRGQQVTLSCSPISGHRSVSWYQQTPGQGLQFLFEYFSETQRNKGNFPGRFSGRQFSNSRSEMNVSTLELGDSALYLCASSLDSHNEQFFGPGTRLTVL.

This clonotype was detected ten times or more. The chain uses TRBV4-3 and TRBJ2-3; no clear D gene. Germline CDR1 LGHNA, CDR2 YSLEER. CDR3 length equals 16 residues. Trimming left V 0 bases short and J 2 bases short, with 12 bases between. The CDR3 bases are TGCGCCAGCAGCCAAGATGCCGCAGGATACACAGATACGCAGTATTTT. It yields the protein CASSQDAAGYTDTQYF.

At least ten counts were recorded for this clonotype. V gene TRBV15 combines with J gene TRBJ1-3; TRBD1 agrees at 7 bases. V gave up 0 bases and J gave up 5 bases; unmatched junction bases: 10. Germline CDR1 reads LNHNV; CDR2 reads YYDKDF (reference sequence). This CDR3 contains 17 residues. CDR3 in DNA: TGTGCCACCAGCAGAGATCTAGGCAGGGGGACGAGAAACACCATATATTTT. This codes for CATSRDLGRGTRNTIYF.

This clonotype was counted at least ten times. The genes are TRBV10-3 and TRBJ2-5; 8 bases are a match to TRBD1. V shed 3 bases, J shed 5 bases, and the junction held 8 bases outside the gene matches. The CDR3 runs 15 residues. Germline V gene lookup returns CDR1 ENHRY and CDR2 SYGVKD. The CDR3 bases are TGTGCCATCAGTGAATCGCAGGGGGCAGGGGAGACCCAGTACTTC. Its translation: CAISESQGAGETQYF.

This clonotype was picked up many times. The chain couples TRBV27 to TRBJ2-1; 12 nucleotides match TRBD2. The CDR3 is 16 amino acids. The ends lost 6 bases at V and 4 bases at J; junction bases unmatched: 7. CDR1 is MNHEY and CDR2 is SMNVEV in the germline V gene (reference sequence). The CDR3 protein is CASSRTSGKGYNEQFF. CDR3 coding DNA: TGTGCCAGCAGCCGGACTAGCGGGAAGGGGTACAATGAGCAGTTCTTC.

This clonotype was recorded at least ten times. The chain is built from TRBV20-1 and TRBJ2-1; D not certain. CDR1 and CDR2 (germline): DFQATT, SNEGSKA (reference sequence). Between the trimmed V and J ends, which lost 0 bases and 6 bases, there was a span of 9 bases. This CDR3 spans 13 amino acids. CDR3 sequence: CSARDRRVNEQFF. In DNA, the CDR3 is TGCAGTGCTAGAGATCGAAGGGTCAATGAGCAGTTCTTC.

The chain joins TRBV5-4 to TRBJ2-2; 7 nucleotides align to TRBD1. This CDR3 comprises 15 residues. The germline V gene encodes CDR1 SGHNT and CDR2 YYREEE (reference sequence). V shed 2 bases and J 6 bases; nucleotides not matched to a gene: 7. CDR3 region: CASSFYTGEAGELFF. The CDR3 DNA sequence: TGTGCCAGCAGCTTTTATACAGGGGAAGCCGGGGAGCTGTTTTTT.

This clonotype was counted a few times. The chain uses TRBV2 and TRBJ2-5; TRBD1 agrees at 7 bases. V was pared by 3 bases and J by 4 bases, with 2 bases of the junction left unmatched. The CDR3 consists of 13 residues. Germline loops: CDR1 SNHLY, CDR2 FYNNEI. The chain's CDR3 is CASSEAGGETQYF. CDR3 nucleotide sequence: TGTGCCAGCAGTGAGGCAGGGGGAGAGACCCAGTACTTC. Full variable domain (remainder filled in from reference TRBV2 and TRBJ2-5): EPEVTQTPSHQVTQMGQEVILRCVPISNHLYFYWYRQILGQKVEFLVSFYNNEISEKSEIFDDQFSVERPDGSNFTLKIRSTKLEDSAMYFCASSEAGGETQYFGPGTRLLVL.

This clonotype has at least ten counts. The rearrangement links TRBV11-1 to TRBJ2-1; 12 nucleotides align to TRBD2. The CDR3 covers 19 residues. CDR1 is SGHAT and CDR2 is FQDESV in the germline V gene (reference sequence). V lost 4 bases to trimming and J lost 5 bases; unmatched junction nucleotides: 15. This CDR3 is CASSSSYRLAGENNNEQFF. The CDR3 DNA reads TGTGCCAGCAGCTCCTCCTACCGACTAGCGGGAGAGAACAACAATGAGCAGTTCTTC.

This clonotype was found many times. The CDR3 region is CASRVAGLYNEQFF. Here the CDR3 DNA reads TGTGCCAGCAGAGTAGCGGGACTCTACAATGAGCAGTTCTTC. The chain links TRBV2 to TRBJ2-1, with 8 bases identical to TRBD2. Germline V CDR1 and CDR2: SNHLY, FYNNEI. The J segment lost 3 bases and the V segment lost 6 bases, leaving 4 bases of the junction unmatched. The CDR3 consists of 14 residues.

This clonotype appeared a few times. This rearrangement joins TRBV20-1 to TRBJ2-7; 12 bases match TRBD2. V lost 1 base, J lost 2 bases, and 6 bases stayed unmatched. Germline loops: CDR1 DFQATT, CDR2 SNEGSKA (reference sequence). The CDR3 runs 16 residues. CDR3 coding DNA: TGCAGTGCTAGAGGACTAGCGGGAGACCCGACCTACGAGCAGTACTTC. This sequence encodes CSARGLAGDPTYEQYF.

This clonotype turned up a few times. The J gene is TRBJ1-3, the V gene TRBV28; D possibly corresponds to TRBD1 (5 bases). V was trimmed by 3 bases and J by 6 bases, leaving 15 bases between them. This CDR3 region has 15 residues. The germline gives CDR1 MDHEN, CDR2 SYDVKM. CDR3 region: CASSFWAGRENTIYF. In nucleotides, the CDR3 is TGTGCCAGCAGTTTTTGGGCAGGGAGAGAAAACACCATATATTTT.

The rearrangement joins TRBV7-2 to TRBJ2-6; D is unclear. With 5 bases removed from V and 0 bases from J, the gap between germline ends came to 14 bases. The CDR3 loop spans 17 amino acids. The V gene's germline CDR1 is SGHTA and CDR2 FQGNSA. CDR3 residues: CASSRTAALSGANVLTF. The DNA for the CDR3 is TGTGCCAGCAGCCGGACGGCAGCTCTCTCTGGGGCCAACGTCCTGACTTTC.

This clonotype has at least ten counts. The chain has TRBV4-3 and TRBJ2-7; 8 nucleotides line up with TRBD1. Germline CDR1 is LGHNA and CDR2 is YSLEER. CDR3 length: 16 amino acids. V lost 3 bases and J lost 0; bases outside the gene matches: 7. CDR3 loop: CASSQSTGDPSYEQYF. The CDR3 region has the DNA TGCGCCAGCAGCCAGTCGACAGGGGATCCCTCCTACGAGCAGTACTTC.

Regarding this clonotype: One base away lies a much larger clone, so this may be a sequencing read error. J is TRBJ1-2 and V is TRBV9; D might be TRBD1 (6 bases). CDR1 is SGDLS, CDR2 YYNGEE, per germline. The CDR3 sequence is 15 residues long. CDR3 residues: CASSARWGQPYGYSF. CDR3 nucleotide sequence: TGTGCCAGCAGCGCAAGATGGGGACAACCCTATGGCTACTCCTTC.

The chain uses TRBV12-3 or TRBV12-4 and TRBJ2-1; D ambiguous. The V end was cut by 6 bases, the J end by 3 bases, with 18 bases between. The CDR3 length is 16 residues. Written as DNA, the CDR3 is TGTGCCAGCAGACCCTTGGACCCCTCCCACTACAATGAGCAGTTCTTC. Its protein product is CASRPLDPSHYNEQFF.

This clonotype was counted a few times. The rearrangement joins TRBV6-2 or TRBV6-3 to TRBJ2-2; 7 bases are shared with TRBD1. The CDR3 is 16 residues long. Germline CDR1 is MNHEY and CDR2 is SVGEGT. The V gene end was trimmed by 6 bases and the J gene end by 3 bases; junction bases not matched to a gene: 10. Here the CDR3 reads CASRRTGRGDTGELFF. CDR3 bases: TGTGCCAGCAGACGGACAGGCCGAGGGGACACCGGGGAGCTGTTTTTT.

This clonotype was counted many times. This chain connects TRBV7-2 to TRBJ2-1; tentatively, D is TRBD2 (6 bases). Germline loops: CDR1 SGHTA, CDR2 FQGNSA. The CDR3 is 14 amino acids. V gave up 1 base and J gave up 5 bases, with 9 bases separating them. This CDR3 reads CASSLVGGDNEQFF. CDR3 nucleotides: TGTGCCAGCAGCTTAGTTGGAGGGGACAATGAGCAGTTCTTC.

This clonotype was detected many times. The CDR3 DNA reads as TGCGCCAGCAGCCCCGAAGTCTTGGAGCGGGAGGGCACCGGGGAGCTGTTTTTT. Its protein is CASSPEVLEREGTGELFF. This rearrangement joins TRBV4-3 to TRBJ2-2; 10 bases align to TRBD2. Germline loops: CDR1 LGHNA, CDR2 YSLEER. The length of the CDR3 is 18 residues. With V trimmed by 4 bases and J by 4 bases, 12 bases remained unmatched.

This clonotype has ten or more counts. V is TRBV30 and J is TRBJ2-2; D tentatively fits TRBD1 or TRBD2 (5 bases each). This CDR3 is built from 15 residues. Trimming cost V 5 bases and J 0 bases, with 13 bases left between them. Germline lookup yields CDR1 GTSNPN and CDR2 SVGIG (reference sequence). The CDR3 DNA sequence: TGTGCCTGGGAACCGGGACCTACGAACACCGGGGAGCTGTTTTTT. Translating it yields CAWEPGPTNTGELFF.

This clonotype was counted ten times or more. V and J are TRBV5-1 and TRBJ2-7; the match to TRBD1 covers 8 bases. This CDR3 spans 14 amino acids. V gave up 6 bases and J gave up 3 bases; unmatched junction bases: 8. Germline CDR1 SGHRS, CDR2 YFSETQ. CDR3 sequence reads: CASTPTGALYEQYF. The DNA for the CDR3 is TGCGCCAGCACCCCGACAGGGGCCCTCTACGAGCAGTACTTC.

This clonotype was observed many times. CDR3 sequence reads: CASSPVMREWADTQYF. The CDR3 DNA follows: TGTGCCAGCTCACCGGTCATGAGGGAGTGGGCAGATACGCAGTATTTT. The chain carries TRBV18 and TRBJ2-3; D might be TRBD2 (5 bases). The CDR3 totals 16 residues. Germline V gives CDR1 KGHSH, CDR2 LQKENI. V was pared by 3 bases and J by 4 bases, with 17 bases between.